This passage covers 19 T cell receptor beta chains from one sample sequenced in a study of blood T cell repertoires in COVID-19. The table came from immunoSEQ multiplex PCR; TCRdb's copy has only in-frame clones and leaves some out. The profile shows approximately 200,000 clones, roughly 80% of them singletons. The sequencing sample was made of peripheral blood. The receptors were gathered from a woman in her twenties or thirties who had recovered from COVID-19.

The V call is TRBV6-5, the J call TRBJ2-1; D is possibly TRBD1 (6 bases). The CDR3 totals 15 residues. Trimming took 0 bases from V and 6 from J, leaving 12 bases between them. The germline V gene encodes CDR1 MNHEY and CDR2 SVGAGI. CDR3 nucleotides: TGTGCCAGCAGTTACTCGACAGGCCGATTCAATGAGCAGTTCTTC. It codes for CASSYSTGRFNEQFF.

The chain is built from TRBV4-1 and TRBJ1-4; TRBD1 aligns across 11 bases. The CDR3 is 17 residues long. J lost 6 bases, V lost 6 bases, and 12 bases had no gene match. Germline values: CDR1 MGHRA, CDR2 YSYEKL. The CDR3 here is CASSPGQGAQGDEKLFF. The CDR3 region has the DNA TGCGCCAGCAGTCCCGGACAGGGGGCGCAGGGAGATGAAAAACTGTTTTTT.

The chain joins TRBV19 to TRBJ2-1, with 12 bases matching TRBD2. The junction had 8 bases not matched to a gene; V was cut back by 4 bases and J by 7 bases. The germline gives CDR1 LNHDA, CDR2 SQIVND (reference sequence). The length of the CDR3 is 16 residues. The CDR3 nucleotides read TGTGCCAGTAGTACCCATACTAGCGGGAGGCCTAATGAGCAGTTCTTC. It codes for CASSTHTSGRPNEQFF.

The genes are TRBV10-2 and TRBJ1-1, with unresolved D. Germline lookup yields CDR1 WSHSY and CDR2 SAAADI. The CDR3 has 13 residues. Trimming stripped 3 bases from V and 8 bases from J, with 13 bases between. In nucleotides, the CDR3 is TGCGCCAGCAGTGACGACCTCAGCGAAGAAGCTTTCTTT. Protein sequence: CASSDDLSEEAFF.

J is TRBJ2-1 and V is TRBV7-3; 10 bases are a match to TRBD2. The CDR3 is made up of 16 amino acids. CDR1 and CDR2 (germline): SGHTA, FQGTGA. Germline trimming cut 5 bases from V and 8 bases from J; bases unmatched to any gene: 12. The CDR3, as DNA: TGTGCCAGCAGCCAAAAACTCAGCGGGAGGGCCGATGAGCAGTTCTTC. Its translation is CASSQKLSGRADEQFF.

This rearrangement joins TRBV4-2 to TRBJ1-3, with D unresolved. Germline CDR1 reads LGHNA; CDR2 reads YNFKEQ. V was pared by 1 base and J by 2 bases, with 6 bases between. This CDR3 contains 14 residues. The CDR3 protein is CASSQVTTGNTIYF. CDR3 nucleotides: TGTGCCAGCAGCCAAGTGACTACTGGAAACACCATATATTTT.

This chain uses TRBV9 with TRBJ1-3; D not resolved. The CDR3 runs to 15 residues. V was pared by 0 bases and J by 4 bases, with 11 bases between. The germline CDR1 and CDR2 sequences are SGDLS and YYNGEE. In DNA, the CDR3 is TGTGCCAGCAGCGTAGAGGCCATAGCAGGAAACACCATATATTTT. Amino acids: CASSVEAIAGNTIYF.

The rearrangement uses TRBV2 and TRBJ1-5; D might be TRBD1 (5 bases). Trimming took 4 bases from V and 0 from J, leaving 7 bases between them. Germline lookup yields CDR1 SNHLY and CDR2 FYNNEI. This CDR3 has 14 amino acids. The CDR3 sequence: CASSGQNSNQPQHF. The CDR3 DNA reads as TGTGCCAGCAGTGGACAGAATAGCAATCAGCCCCAGCATTTT.

The chain couples TRBV6-5 to TRBJ1-1, with 9 bases matching TRBD1. CDR1 and CDR2 (germline): MNHEY, SVGAGI. The CDR3 length is 15 residues. Trimming at V came to 4 bases and at J to 3 bases, leaving 6 bases not matched to a gene. CDR3 nucleotide sequence: TGTGCCAGCAGTTTCGGGGACAGGGTATACACTGAAGCTTTCTTT. The encoded protein is CASSFGDRVYTEAFF.

This chain joins TRBV9 and TRBJ1-2; D is undetermined. With 6 bases removed from V and 3 bases from J, the gap between germline ends came to 12 bases. Germline V gene lookup returns CDR1 SGDLS and CDR2 YYNGEE. CDR3 length: 13 residues. The CDR3 bases are TGTGCCAGCACCTACCAGGAGGACTATGGCTACACCTTC. Protein sequence: CASTYQEDYGYTF.

This chain connects TRBV2 to TRBJ1-1, with 7 bases fitting TRBD1. This CDR3 has 14 residues. Trimming at V came to 5 bases and at J to 3 bases, leaving 6 bases not matched to a gene. Looked up from germline, CDR1 is SNHLY and CDR2 is FYNNEI. This chain's CDR3 is CASSLWTGYTEAFF. CDR3 nucleotides: TGTGCCAGCAGTTTATGGACAGGCTACACTGAAGCTTTCTTT.

This sequence joins TRBV13 and TRBJ2-1; D unresolved. V was shortened by 4 bases and J by 7 bases, with 17 bases between the two germline ends. Per the germline V gene, CDR1 is PRHDT and CDR2 is FYEKMQ (reference sequence). CDR3 length: 15 amino acids. The DNA of the CDR3 is TGTGCCAGCAGCTCCTACCCCACTACGTGGAATGAGCAGTTCTTC. This encodes CASSSYPTTWNEQFF.

This chain uses TRBV30 with TRBJ1-1, with unresolved D. Germline CDR1 is GTSNPN and CDR2 is SVGIG (reference sequence). Trimming pared 4 bases from V and 7 bases from J, leaving 7 bases between. The CDR3 loop spans 10 amino acids. CDR3 DNA sequence: TGTGCCTGGATTTCGGTTGAAGCTTTCTTT. This gives the protein CAWISVEAFF.

This sequence joins TRBV2 and TRBJ2-3; TRBD2 aligns across 9 bases. This CDR3 has 14 amino acids. The germline V gene encodes CDR1 SNHLY and CDR2 FYNNEI. The J segment lost 5 bases and the V segment lost 5 bases, leaving 5 bases of the junction unmatched. The CDR3 bases are TGTGCCAGCAGTAATAGCGGGAGAGAAGATACGCAGTATTTT. Its protein product is CASSNSGREDTQYF.

The CDR3 nucleotides are TGTGCCAGCGGAGGATATCCCACTGAAGCTTTCTTT. It specifies CASGGYPTEAFF. The chain carries TRBV14 and TRBJ1-1; no clear D gene. This CDR3 is built from 12 residues. V lost 8 bases to trimming and J lost 4 bases, with 11 bases between them. Germline assignment: CDR1 SGHDN and CDR2 FVKESK.

The rearrangement uses TRBV12-3 or TRBV12-4 and TRBJ2-5, with D unclear. Trimming took off 6 bases at V and 4 bases at J, with 9 bases between the two ends. The CDR3 spans 12 residues. The CDR3 sequence is CASRGEVETQYF. DNA for the CDR3: TGTGCCAGCAGAGGTGAGGTAGAGACCCAGTACTTC.

The gene calls are TRBV9 and TRBJ1-1; TRBD1 matches at 7 bases. Trimming removed 0 bases from V and 7 bases from J; junction bases left unmatched: 6. This CDR3 spans 14 amino acids. Germline CDR1 reads SGDLS; CDR2 reads YYNGEE. CDR3 amino acids: CASSVGRTGDEAFF. In DNA form, the CDR3 reads TGTGCCAGCAGCGTAGGACGGACAGGAGATGAAGCTTTCTTT. Full variable domain (outside the CDR3, taken from reference TRBV9 and TRBJ1-1): DSGVTQTPKHLITATGQRVTLRCSPRSGDLSVYWYQQSLDQGLQFLIQYYNGEERAKGNILERFSAQQFPDLHSELNLSSLELGDSALYFCASSVGRTGDEAFFGQGTRLTVV.

The V call is TRBV28, the J call TRBJ2-3; possibly TRBD1 for D (5 bases). V lost 6 bases to trimming and J lost 6 bases, with 19 bases between them. CDR1 MDHEN and CDR2 SYDVKM come from the germline V gene. The CDR3 length is 15 residues. Written as DNA, the CDR3 is TGTGCCAGCAGCCTTCTTGTCGGAGCAGGGGATACGCAGTATTTT. It is translated as CASSLLVGAGDTQYF.

The chain employs TRBV5-4 and TRBJ1-1, with TRBD1 as a possible D gene (5 bases). The germline CDR1 and CDR2 sequences are SGHNT and YYREEE (reference sequence). The CDR3 contains 13 residues. The V and J ends lost 9 bases and 4 bases respectively, with 16 bases between them. CDR3 protein: CANRLVGGTEAFF. For the CDR3, the DNA is TGTGCCAACCGACTCGTGGGGGGCACTGAAGCTTTCTTT. Drawing the rest from reference TRBV5-4 and TRBJ1-1, the complete variable domain is ETGVTQSPTHLIKTRGQQVTLRCSSQSGHNTVSWYQQALGQGPQFIFQYYREEENGRGNFPPRFSGLQFPNYSSELNVNALELDDSALYLCANRLVGGTEAFFGQGTRLTVV.